These 8 T cell receptor beta chains originate from one sample sequenced in a study of T cell changes during pregnancy in multiple sclerosis. Profiling relied on immunoSEQ multiplex PCR, and the TCRdb table lists in-frame clones only, not all of them. The data contain 60,000 or so clones, roughly 90% of them singletons. The specimen comprised peripheral blood, sampled before pregnancy. The receptor source for this set is a female donor with multiple sclerosis, enrolled in a pregnancy study.

This chain links TRBV5-1 with TRBJ2-5, with D maybe TRBD2 (5 bases). Per germline, CDR1 SGHRS and CDR2 YFSETQ. This CDR3 comprises 15 residues. V was cut by 4 bases and J by 5 bases, with 18 bases left in between. The CDR3, as DNA: TGCGCCAGCAGCGTCTCCCGGGCCCGAGGGGAGACCCAGTACTTC. Translating it yields CASSVSRARGETQYF.

The V and J genes are TRBV15 and TRBJ2-3; 9 positions match TRBD2. The CDR3 is made up of 18 amino acids. Germline V gives CDR1 LNHNV, CDR2 YYDKDF (reference sequence). The J segment lost 0 bases and the V segment lost 4 bases, leaving 11 bases of the junction unmatched. The CDR3 sequence is CATSTHLGSGGSTDTQYF. CDR3 bases: TGTGCCACCAGCACACACTTAGGGAGCGGGGGGAGCACAGATACGCAGTATTTT.

The chain is built from TRBV6-6 and TRBJ2-7; 8 nucleotides match TRBD2. Germline lookup yields CDR1 MNHNY and CDR2 SVGAGI (reference sequence). The CDR3 is made up of 14 amino acids. Unmatched junction bases numbered 5, after V lost 5 bases and J lost 2 bases. The CDR3 region is CASSGTSGTYEQYF. In DNA, the CDR3 is TGTGCCAGCAGTGGTACTAGCGGAACCTACGAGCAGTACTTC.

The chain has TRBV6-1 and TRBJ1-6; D is unresolved. Per the germline V gene, CDR1 is MNHNS and CDR2 is SASEGT. The length of the CDR3 is 13 residues. Trimming pared 3 bases from V and 14 bases from J, leaving 14 bases between. CDR3 sequence: CASSDIRGNSLHF. DNA of the CDR3: TGTGCCAGCAGTGATATCCGGGGAAACTCCCTCCACTTT.

J is TRBJ2-1 and V is TRBV4-3; 9 bases are shared with TRBD2. The V and J ends lost 0 bases and 4 bases, in that order; junction bases with no gene match: 4. The CDR3 spans 16 residues. Germline V gives CDR1 LGHNA, CDR2 YSLEER. CDR3 sequence reads: CASSQDGTSWYNEQFF. CDR3 nucleotides: TGCGCCAGCAGCCAAGATGGGACTAGCTGGTACAATGAGCAGTTCTTC.

The rearrangement uses TRBV19 and TRBJ2-5; TRBD2 matches at 7 bases. V gave up 6 bases and J gave up 2 bases; unmatched junction bases: 12. CDR1 LNHDA and CDR2 SQIVND come from the germline V gene (reference sequence). This CDR3 has 16 amino acids. CDR3 DNA: TGTGCCAGTAGAGAAAAAAGGGCTAGCGGACAAGAGACCCAGTACTTC. This sequence encodes CASREKRASGQETQYF.

The chain employs TRBV6-1 and TRBJ1-2, with D perhaps matching TRBD1 (5 bases). V was clipped by 2 bases and J by 4 bases, with 14 bases between them. This CDR3 comprises 15 residues. The V gene's germline CDR1 is MNHNS and CDR2 SASEGT. The CDR3 loop reads CASSETPTVGYGYTF. The CDR3 DNA reads TGTGCCAGCAGTGAAACCCCGACAGTTGGCTATGGCTACACCTTC.

The V gene is TRBV9, the J gene TRBJ2-7; D remains ambiguous. Trimming took off 0 bases at V and 3 bases at J, with 13 bases between the two ends. The CDR3 loop spans 15 amino acids. The germline V gene has CDR1 SGDLS and CDR2 YYNGEE. The CDR3 DNA reads as TGTGCCAGCAGCGTAGGCCCAGATTCAATCTACGAGCAGTACTTC. It yields the protein CASSVGPDSIYEQYF.